This T cell receptor beta chain derives from a study of blood T cell repertoires in COVID-19. Study summary: COVID-19 samples, acute and convalescent, were from the United States, Italy and Spain. Nucleic acid was either cDNA or gDNA, and it came from T cells, B-cell-depleted T cells, or PBMCs.

This clone turned up a few times. CDR1 is SGHTA and CDR2 is FQGNSA in the germline V gene. CDR3 length equals 14 residues. Between the trimmed V and J ends, which lost 2 bases and 7 bases, there was a span of 14 bases. Per the original methods: Scientists estimated how many nucleated cells there were by amplifying reference gene primers. Assay: immunoSEQ multiplex PCR; the TCRdb copy retains only in-frame clones and omits some. V, J and clone size are taken as reported in that table, and D and trimming were inferred from the DNA itself. Here the sample spans about 150,000 clones, 80% being singletons.

Sequenced sample: peripheral blood. The rearrangement joins TRBV7-2 to TRBJ1-2, with a weak D call TRBD1 (6 bases). The sequence was collected from a man aged 60 to 69 with acute or convalescent COVID-19. CDR3 sequence (DNA): TGTGCCAGCAGCTTACTGTGGATACAGGGTGGCTACACCTTC. It encodes CASSLLWIQGGYTF.